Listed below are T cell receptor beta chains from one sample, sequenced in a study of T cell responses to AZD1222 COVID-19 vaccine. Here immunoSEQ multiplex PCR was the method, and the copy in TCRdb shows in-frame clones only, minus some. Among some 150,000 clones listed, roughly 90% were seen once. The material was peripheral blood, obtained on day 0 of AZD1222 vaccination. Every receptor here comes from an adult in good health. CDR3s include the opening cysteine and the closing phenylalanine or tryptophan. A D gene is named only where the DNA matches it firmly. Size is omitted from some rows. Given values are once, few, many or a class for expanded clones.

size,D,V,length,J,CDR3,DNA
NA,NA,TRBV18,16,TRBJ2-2,CASSEGRSDLSGELFF,TGTGCCAGCTCCGAAGGGCGGAGTGATTTGTCCGGGGAGCTGTTTTTT
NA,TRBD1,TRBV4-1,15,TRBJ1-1,CASSPRQGLNTEAFF,TGCGCCAGCAGCCCCAGACAGGGCCTGAACACTGAAGCTTTCTTT
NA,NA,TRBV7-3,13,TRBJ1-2,CASSRDGTYGYTF,TGTGCCAGCAGCCGGGACGGAACCTATGGCTACACCTTC
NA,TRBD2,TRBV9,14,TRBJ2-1,CASSRVAGGVWRFF,TGTGCCAGCAGCCGGGTAGCGGGAGGGGTATGGCGGTTCTTC
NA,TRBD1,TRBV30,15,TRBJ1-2,CAWRKTRTGGNGYTF,TGTGCCTGGAGAAAGACTAGGACAGGGGGAAATGGCTACACCTTC
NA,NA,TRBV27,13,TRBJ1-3,CASRTTAGNTIYF,TGTGCCAGCAGAACGACCGCCGGAAACACCATATATTTT
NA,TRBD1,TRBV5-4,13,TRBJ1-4,CASSWDRGEKLFF,TGTGCCAGCAGCTGGGACAGGGGAGAAAAACTGTTTTTT
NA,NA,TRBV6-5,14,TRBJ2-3,CASSYRGETDTQYF,TGTGCCAGCAGTTACCGCGGGGAAACAGATACGCAGTATTTT
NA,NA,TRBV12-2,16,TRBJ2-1,CASRRTDSFNGDEQFF,TGTGCAAGTCGCCGCACGGACAGTTTCAATGGGGATGAGCAGTTCTTC
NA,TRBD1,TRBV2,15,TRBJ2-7,CASSGRTGGESEQYF,TGTGCCAGCAGTGGGCGGACAGGGGGGGAAAGCGAGCAGTACTTC
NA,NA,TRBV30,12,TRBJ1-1,CAWSRENTEAFF,TGTGCCTGGAGTCGAGAGAACACTGAAGCTTTCTTT
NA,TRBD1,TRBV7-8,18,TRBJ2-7,CASSLGPLQGFRPYEQYF,TGTGCCAGCAGTTTAGGCCCGTTACAGGGGTTTAGGCCCTACGAGCAGTACTTC
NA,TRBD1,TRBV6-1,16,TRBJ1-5,CASSEGQTYSNQPQHF,TGTGCCAGCAGTGAGGGACAGACTTATAGCAATCAGCCCCAGCATTTT
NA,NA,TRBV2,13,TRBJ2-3,CASSEEWTDTQYF,TGTGCCAGCAGTGAGGAATGGACAGATACGCAGTATTTT
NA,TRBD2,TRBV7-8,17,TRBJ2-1,CASGNPPPRAGDNEQFF,TGTGCCAGCGGGAACCCCCCCCCTAGAGCGGGGGACAATGAGCAGTTCTTC
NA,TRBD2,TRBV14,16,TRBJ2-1,CASSQGSGGSYNEQFF,TGTGCCAGCAGCCAAGGCAGCGGGGGGTCCTACAATGAGCAGTTCTTC
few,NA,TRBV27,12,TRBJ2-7,CAIDRYQDEQYF,TGTGCCATCGACAGGTACCAGGACGAGCAGTACTTC
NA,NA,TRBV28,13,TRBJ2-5,CASRGSARETQYF,TGTGCCAGCAGAGGCAGTGCCAGGGAGACCCAGTACTTC
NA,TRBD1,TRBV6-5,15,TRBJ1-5,CASSPDRGRNQPQHF,TGTGCCAGCAGTCCCGACAGGGGGCGAAATCAGCCCCAGCATTTT
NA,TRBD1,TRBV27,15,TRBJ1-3,CATRRTGSSGNTIYF,TGTGCCACCCGGAGGACAGGTTCCTCTGGAAACACCATATATTTT
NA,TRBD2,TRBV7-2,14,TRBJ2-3,CASSSGLAGVTQYF,TGTGCCAGCAGCTCGGGACTAGCGGGGGTTACGCAGTATTTT
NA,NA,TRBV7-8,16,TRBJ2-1,CASSLPRDPGRNEQFF,TGTGCCAGCAGCTTACCCCGGGACCCAGGGAGGAATGAGCAGTTCTTC
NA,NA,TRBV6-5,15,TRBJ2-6,CASARRESGANVLTF,TGTGCCAGCGCGCGCAGGGAGTCTGGGGCCAACGTCCTGACTTTC
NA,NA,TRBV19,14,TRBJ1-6,CASSILAGNSPLHF,TGTGCCAGTAGTATTCTTGCGGGTAATTCACCCCTCCACTTT
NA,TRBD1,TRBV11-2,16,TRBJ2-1,CASSSSDRALWNEQFF,TGTGCCAGCAGCTCATCGGACAGGGCCCTTTGGAATGAGCAGTTCTTC
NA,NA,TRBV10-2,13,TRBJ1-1,CASTQGVADEAFF,TGCGCCAGCACCCAGGGCGTTGCCGATGAAGCTTTCTTT
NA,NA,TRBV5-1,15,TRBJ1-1,CASSLGKGPYTEAFF,TGCGCCAGCAGCTTGGGAAAGGGGCCCTACACTGAAGCTTTCTTT
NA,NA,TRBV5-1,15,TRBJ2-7,CASSLGPGLTYEQYF,TGCGCCAGCAGCTTGGGGCCAGGATTGACCTACGAGCAGTACTTC
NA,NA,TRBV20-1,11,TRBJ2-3,CSGSRYDTQYF,TGCAGTGGGAGCCGGTACGATACGCAGTATTTT
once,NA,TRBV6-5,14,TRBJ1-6,CASSSRVLNSPLHF,TGTGCCAGCAGTTCCCGGGTTCTTAATTCACCCCTCCACTTT
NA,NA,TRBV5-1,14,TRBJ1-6,CASREARDNSPLHF,TGCGCCAGCAGAGAGGCCAGGGACAATTCACCCCTCCACTTT
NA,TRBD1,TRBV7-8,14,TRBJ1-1,CASRLGQGSTEAFF,TGTGCCAGCAGACTCGGACAGGGGAGTACTGAAGCTTTCTTT
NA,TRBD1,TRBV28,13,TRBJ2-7,CASSRTGSHEQYF,TGTGCCAGCAGTAGGACAGGGTCCCACGAGCAGTACTTC
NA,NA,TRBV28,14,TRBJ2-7,CASSALGGRYEQYF,TGTGCCAGCAGTGCCCTGGGAGGCCGCTACGAGCAGTACTTC
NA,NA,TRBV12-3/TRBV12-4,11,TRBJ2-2,CAGGLAGELFF,TGTGCCGGCGGGTTGGCCGGGGAGCTGTTTTTT
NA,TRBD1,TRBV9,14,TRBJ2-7,CASSSGTGASEQYF,TGTGCCAGCAGCTCCGGGACAGGGGCATCCGAGCAGTACTTC
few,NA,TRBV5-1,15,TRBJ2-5,CASNQGRGIWETQYF,TGCGCCAGCAACCAGGGAAGGGGTATTTGGGAGACCCAGTACTTC
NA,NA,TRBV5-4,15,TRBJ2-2,CASSSGAAITGELFF,TGTGCCAGCAGCTCCGGCGCAGCGATCACCGGGGAGCTGTTTTTT
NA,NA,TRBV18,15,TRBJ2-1,CASSPPSRGDEEQFF,TGTGCCAGCTCACCGCCGAGCAGGGGCGATGAGGAGCAGTTCTTC
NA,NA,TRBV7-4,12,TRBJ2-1,CASSSRVLEQFF,TGTGCCAGCAGCTCCCGAGTTCTGGAGCAGTTCTTC
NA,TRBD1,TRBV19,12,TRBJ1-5,CASSGGRQPQHF,TGTGCCAGCTCAGGGGGCCGGCAGCCCCAGCATTTT
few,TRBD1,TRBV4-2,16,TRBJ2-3,CASSQDVGTAADTQYF,TGTGCCAGCAGCCAAGATGTTGGGACAGCAGCAGATACGCAGTATTTT
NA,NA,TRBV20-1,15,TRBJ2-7,CSASGSESRSYEQYF,TGCAGTGCTAGTGGTAGCGAGTCCCGCTCCTACGAGCAGTACTTC
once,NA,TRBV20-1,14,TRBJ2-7,CSASSPRRSYEQYF,TGCAGTGCTAGTTCTCCGCGCCGCTCCTACGAGCAGTACTTC
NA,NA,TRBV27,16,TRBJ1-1,CASSFPAARGITEAFF,TGTGCCAGCAGTTTCCCTGCGGCCAGGGGAATCACTGAAGCTTTCTTT
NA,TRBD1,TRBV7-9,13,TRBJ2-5,CASSLATGETQYF,TGTGCCAGCAGCTTAGCGACAGGGGAGACCCAGTACTTC
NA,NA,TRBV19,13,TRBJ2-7,CASSYRGKYEQYF,TGTGCCAGTAGTTATCGGGGGAAATACGAGCAGTACTTC
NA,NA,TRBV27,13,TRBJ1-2,CASRGAANYGYTF,TGTGCCTCCCGGGGGGCAGCTAACTATGGCTACACCTTC
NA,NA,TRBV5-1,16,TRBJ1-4,CASSLFPTGRDEKLFF,TGCGCCAGCAGTCTTTTCCCGACAGGAAGGGATGAAAAACTGTTTTTT
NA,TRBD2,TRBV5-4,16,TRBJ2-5,CASSLDLAGATETQYF,TGTGCCAGCAGCTTGGATCTAGCGGGAGCAACAGAGACCCAGTACTTC
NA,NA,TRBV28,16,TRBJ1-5,CASSEPGPTFSRPQHF,TGTGCCAGCAGTGAGCCGGGACCGACTTTTTCCCGGCCCCAGCATTTT
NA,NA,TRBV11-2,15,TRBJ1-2,CASSLEAVINYGYTF,TGTGCCAGCAGCTTAGAGGCTGTGATTAACTATGGCTACACCTTC